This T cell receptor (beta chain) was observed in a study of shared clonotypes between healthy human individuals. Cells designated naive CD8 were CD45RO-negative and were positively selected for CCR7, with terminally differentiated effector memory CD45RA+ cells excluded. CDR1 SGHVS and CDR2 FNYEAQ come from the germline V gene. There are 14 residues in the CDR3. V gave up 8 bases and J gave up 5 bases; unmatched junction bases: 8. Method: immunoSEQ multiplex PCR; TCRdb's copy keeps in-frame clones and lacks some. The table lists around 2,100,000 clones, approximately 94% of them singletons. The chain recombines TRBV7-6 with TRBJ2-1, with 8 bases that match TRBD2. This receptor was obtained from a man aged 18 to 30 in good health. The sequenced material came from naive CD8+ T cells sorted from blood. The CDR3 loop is CASRSSGPNNEQFF. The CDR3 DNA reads TGTGCCAGCCGGTCTAGCGGGCCGAACAATGAGCAGTTCTTC.